The text below deals with one TCR beta chain. What it binds is unknown. A much larger clone lies a single base off, so this may be a read error. Germline CDR1 and CDR2: SGHTA and FQGNSA. The CDR3 is 14 amino acids. These data come from a study of blood T cells in healthy people across ages. Regarding the study as a whole: Per-million-T-cell TCR beta diversity fell roughly linearly with age. Strong correlation linked observed beta diversity and percent naive T cells. Higher diversity and more naive CD4+ cells were features of long-lived donors, compared to aged donors.

The second PCR ran roughly 6 to 11 cycles with a sample-barcoded 5' primer and J-beta primers. Researchers report that each sample yielded at least 3 million CDR3-containing paired-end reads. TCRdb passed the 5' RACE reads through MiXCR, listing each CDR3 protein once. The sample has hundreds of thousands of distinct CDR3 sequences; roughly 35% are singletons. This sequence was found in a man between 18 and 29 years old in good health. The sequencing input was blood. The rearrangement joins TRBV7-2 to TRBJ1-1; no clear D gene. Written as DNA, the CDR3 is TGTGCCAGCAGCCCAAGCGGAGGGAACGCTGAAGCTTTCTTT. Its translation is CASSPSGGNAEAFF.